The entry that follows covers one T cell receptor (beta chain) sequence. This clone was picked up a small number of times. The specificity of this receptor is unknown. Nothing much larger sits one base from this clone, and base qualities are not available. These data originate in a study of blood T cell repertoires in COVID-19 (dated by TCRdb to 2020 to 2022). Describing the broader study: Collaborator samples came from the United States, Italy and Spain and covered acute and convalescent phases of COVID-19. The dataset comprised deeply sampled blood TCRbeta repertoires from subjects exposed to, actively infected with, or recovered from COVID-19. The prospective study material was composed of cDNA or gDNA derived from T cells, B-cell-depleted T cells, or PBMCs. The samples were drawn from two sources: the first 160 participants of the ongoing ImmuneRACE study, and 1,254 subjects contributed by 6 global collaborators. A de-identified subject ID, COVID-19 status, age in years and sex were almost always included in the sample metadata. The repertoires were released in a freely available public database intended as a resource for research on the immune response to SARS-CoV-2. HLA class I and class II types, where available, came from metadata supplied by the sample provider rather than from assay-based typing.

The immunoSEQ Assay, a bias-controlled multiplex PCR, was used to amplify TCRbeta CDR3 regions from genomic DNA. As for how the authors treated the data: Nucleated cell counts per sample were estimated from amplification of reference gene primers within the assay. To quantify the absolute abundance of each unique TCRbeta CDR3 rearrangement, sequence reads were collapsed and filtered. Productive Simpson clonality was computed per sample as the square root of Simpson's diversity index over productive rearrangements. TCRdb re-hosts the immuneACCESS table, in-frame sequences only. Its copies lack some clones; in the studies checked, an unresolved V gene accounts for under half of them, and the cause for the rest is not known. V, J and clone size reflect that table, while D and trimming were determined from the DNA. This sample lists approximately 230,000 clones; around 90% were detected once. The ten top clones hold about 1.3% of the sample.

The V and J ends are trimmed by 8 bases and 0 bases, leaving 8 bases between them. The CDR3 has 13 amino acids, counting the end cysteine and phenylalanine. Only the CDR3 portion is preserved as DNA: 39 bases, with reading frame beginning at the first base. CDR1 and CDR2 are drawn from the germline V gene: MDHEN, SYDVKM. Study-wide conclusions, independent of this receptor: The amount of clinical and demographic metadata varied by source and participant and was provided uncurated.

Whole blood was collected in K2EDTA tubes by collaborating institutions according to the institutions' own protocols. For TCRbeta analysis, collaborators shipped samples as frozen whole blood, isolated PBMCs, or DNA extracted from either of those sample types. This TCR was sampled from a man of 80 years or more with acute or convalescent COVID-19. The specimen was peripheral blood. The V gene is TRBV28 and the J gene is TRBJ1-5; a weak D assignment points to TRBD1 (6 bases agree). The DNA sequence follows: TGTGCCAGCGGACAGACTAGCAATCAGCCCCAGCATTTT. This is translated as CASGQTSNQPQHF.